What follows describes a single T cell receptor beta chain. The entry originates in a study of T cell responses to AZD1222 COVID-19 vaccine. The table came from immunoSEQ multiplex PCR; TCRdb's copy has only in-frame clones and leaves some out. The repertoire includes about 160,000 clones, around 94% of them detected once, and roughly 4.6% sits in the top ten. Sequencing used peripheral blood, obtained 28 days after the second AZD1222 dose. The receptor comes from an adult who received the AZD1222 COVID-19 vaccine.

The CDR3: CASSEPGELFF. Written as DNA, the CDR3 is TGCGCCAGCAGCGAGCCCGGGGAGCTGTTTTTT. This rearrangement joins TRBV5-1 to TRBJ2-2; no reliable D call. This CDR3 is built from 11 residues. V was cut by 4 bases and J by 6 bases, with 4 bases left in between. Germline V lookup: CDR1 SGHRS, CDR2 YFSETQ.